A single sample gave rise to the 3 T cell receptor beta chains below, sequenced in a study of shared clonotypes between healthy human individuals. The protocol was immunoSEQ multiplex PCR, while the TCRdb copy is restricted to in-frame clones and leaves out a portion. The sample consists of a few hundred thousand clones, around three quarters of them appearing once. The specimen was PBMCs. Every receptor here comes from a woman aged 40 to 50 in good health. Some clones in this sample may be carry-over from other donors' samples.

Ten or more counts support this clone. This chain connects TRBV7-9 to TRBJ2-1; D may be TRBD2 (6 bases). Trimming removed 5 bases at V and 5 bases at J, with 13 bases between. The germline CDR1 and CDR2 sequences are SEHNR and FQNEAQ (reference sequence). This CDR3 has 14 residues. CDR3 in DNA: TGTGCCAGCAGCCCCTTAGCGGTTAACAATGAGCAGTTCTTC. It encodes CASSPLAVNNEQFF.

This sequence joins TRBV28 and TRBJ2-2; possibly TRBD2 for D (6 bases). This CDR3 has 14 amino acids. CDR1 MDHEN and CDR2 SYDVKM come from the germline V gene. With 8 bases removed from V and 15 bases from J, the gap between germline ends came to 25 bases. The CDR3 sequence is CASLDPFTMGGMFF. CDR3 nucleotide sequence: TGTGCCAGCCTAGATCCATTTACTATGGGGGGAATGTTTTTT.

This clone was counted ten times or more. The chain couples TRBV27 to TRBJ2-7, with 13 nucleotides matching TRBD2. The CDR3 runs 16 residues. Germline V gene lookup returns CDR1 MNHEY and CDR2 SMNVEV (reference sequence). Unmatched junction bases numbered 10, after V lost 8 bases and J lost 3 bases. CDR3 in DNA: TGTGCCAGCTCCCGGGGACTAGCGGGAATGAGCTACGAGCAGTACTTC. It is translated as CASSRGLAGMSYEQYF.